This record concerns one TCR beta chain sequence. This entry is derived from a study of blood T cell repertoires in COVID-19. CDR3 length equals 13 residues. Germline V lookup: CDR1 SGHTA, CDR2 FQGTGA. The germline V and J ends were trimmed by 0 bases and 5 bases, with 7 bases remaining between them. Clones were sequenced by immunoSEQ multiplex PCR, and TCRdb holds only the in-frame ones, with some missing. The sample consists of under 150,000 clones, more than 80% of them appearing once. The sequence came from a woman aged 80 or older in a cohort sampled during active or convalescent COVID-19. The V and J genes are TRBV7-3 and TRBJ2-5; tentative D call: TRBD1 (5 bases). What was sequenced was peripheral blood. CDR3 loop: CASSLTGDETQYF. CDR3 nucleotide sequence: TGTGCCAGCAGCTTAACAGGGGATGAGACCCAGTACTTC.